These 9 T cell receptor beta chains share one sample of origin, sequenced in a study of siplizumab effects on memory and regulatory T cells (dated by TCRdb to 2018 to 2020). For around six days, cells in the mixed lymphocyte reaction were kept in coculture at 37 degrees C. Library preparation used the immunoSEQ multiplex PCR assay. What TCRdb holds here is the immuneACCESS table cut down to in-frame rearrangements. Part of the clones is not present; checked against another copy, under half of the missing clones reflect an unresolved V gene, and the others are unexplained. This sample holds roughly 10,000 clones; 35% to 55% were observed only once. The top ten constitute 22% of the sample. Antigens for these TCRs are unknown. The sample consisted of CFSE-low (dividing) CD4+ T cells sorted from an allogeneic mixed lymphocyte reaction. Receptors originate from a human donor in good health; the cells came from an allogeneic mixed lymphocyte reaction.

The chain combines TRBV6-1 with TRBJ2-2, with D tentatively TRBD1 (6 bases). CDR3 size: 16 residues. Germline V gene data show CDR1 as MNHNS and CDR2 as SASEGT. Trimming removed 3 bases from V and 2 bases from J, with 13 bases in between. The CDR3 DNA reads as TGTGCCAGCAGTGACAGGGGTGGAGTCAACACCGGGGAGCTGTTTTTT. Translated, it gives CASSDRGGVNTGELFF.

The V call is TRBV28, the J call TRBJ2-5; no clear D gene. Matching the DNA end better, TRBJ2-7 makes the J call doubtful. The germline V gene has CDR1 MDHEN and CDR2 SYDVKM. This CDR3 region has 13 residues. CDR3 in DNA: TGTGCCAGCAGTTTATTGACTCCCGGCGAGCAGTACTTC. This translates into CASSLLTPGEQYF.

With regard to this clone: This may stem from a read error, because a much larger clone lies one nucleotide away. The gene calls are TRBV2 and TRBJ2-5; TRBD1 aligns across 7 bases. CDR3 length equals 14 residues. Germline V CDR1 and CDR2: SNHLY, FYNNEI. CDR3 region: CANSVYGTEGTQYF. The CDR3 DNA reads TGTGCCAACAGTGTGTACGGGACAGAAGGGACCCAGTACTTC.

The table lists this clone with a few counts. This chain joins TRBV5-1 and TRBJ1-1, with TRBD1 matching over 8 bases. The CDR3 covers 13 residues. After removal of 4 bases from V and 7 bases from J, the junction contained 6 bases not matched to a gene. CDR1 is SGHRS and CDR2 is YFSETQ in the germline V gene. The CDR3 is CASSGGQGGEAFF. DNA for the CDR3: TGCGCCAGCAGCGGCGGACAGGGAGGTGAAGCTTTCTTT.

This clone was counted a few times. This chain uses TRBV28 with TRBJ1-2, with 9 bases matching TRBD1. The CDR3 has 16 residues. Germline CDR1 is MDHEN and CDR2 is SYDVKM. The J segment lost 4 bases and the V segment lost 6 bases, leaving 12 bases of the junction unmatched. CDR3 in amino acids: CASRTGGPLGPYGYTF. In nucleotides, the CDR3 is TGTGCCAGCAGGACAGGGGGACCCCTGGGCCCCTATGGCTACACCTTC.

Only a few counts were recorded for this clone. The chain is built from TRBV11-1 and TRBJ2-5, with a tentative D call TRBD1 (6 bases). V lost 3 bases and J 5 bases, leaving 10 bases between the germline ends. The CDR3 has 13 residues. From germline, CDR1 is SGHAT and CDR2 FQDESV (reference sequence). The CDR3 sequence: CASSLQGLETQYF. The CDR3 nucleotides are TGTGCCAGCAGCTTGCAGGGGTTGGAGACCCAGTACTTC. Based on the CDR3 plus reference TRBV11-1 and TRBJ2-5, the full variable domain is EAEVAQSPRYKITEKSQAVAFWCDPISGHATLYWYRQILGQGPELLVQFQDESVVDDSQLPKDRFSAERLKGVDSTLKIQPAELGDSAMYLCASSLQGLETQYFGPGTRLLVL.

By share, this clone counts as large (0.1 to 1%). V is TRBV5-1 and J is TRBJ1-2, with D unclear. Trimming pared 0 bases from V and 5 bases from J, leaving 11 bases between. Looked up from germline, CDR1 is SGHRS and CDR2 is YFSETQ. This CDR3 has 14 residues. The DNA for the CDR3 is TGCGCCAGCAGCTTGGATGCGGCGACGTATGGCTACACCTTC. Encoded protein: CASSLDAATYGYTF.

The chain uses TRBV5-1 and TRBJ1-1; D gene unclear. CDR1 is SGHRS, CDR2 YFSETQ, per germline. Deletions cut 4 bases from V and 1 base from J, with 11 bases between. The CDR3 has 14 amino acids. The DNA of the CDR3 is TGCGCCAGCAGCGTTACCCCAGGGAACACTGAAGCTTTCTTT. This gives the protein CASSVTPGNTEAFF.

This clone is medium-sized within its sample. V gene TRBV7-8 combines with J gene TRBJ2-7; 7 nucleotides agree with TRBD2. V trimming: 1 base; J trimming: 5 bases; junction bases outside the gene matches: 5. Germline lookup yields CDR1 SGHVS and CDR2 FQNEAQ. This CDR3 is 14 amino acids long. CDR3 amino acids: CASSLGGRADEQYF. CDR3 nucleotide sequence: TGTGCCAGCAGCTTAGGAGGGAGGGCGGACGAGCAGTACTTC.